This passage covers 19 T cell receptor beta chains from one sample sequenced in a study of cytomegalovirus exposure and HLA in healthy donors. 60 Vbeta and 13 Jbeta primers were used in PCR. The protocol was immunoSEQ multiplex PCR, while the TCRdb copy is restricted to in-frame clones and leaves out a portion. The sample includes approximately 150,000 clones, 60% to 80% of them seen just once. The sample consisted of PBMCs. All receptors come from a woman in her 40s in good health and CMV-seronegative.

This clone was recorded a few times. The V gene is TRBV27, the J gene TRBJ2-1; 7 bases fit TRBD1. The V gene end was trimmed by 5 bases and the J gene end by 1 base; junction bases not matched to a gene: 2. Looked up from germline, CDR1 is MNHEY and CDR2 is SMNVEV (reference sequence). This CDR3 contains 14 residues. CDR3 DNA sequence: TGTGCCAGCAGTATCAGGGGGTCCTACAATGAGCAGTTCTTC. Its translation: CASSIRGSYNEQFF.

The chain is built from TRBV28 and TRBJ2-4; D call uncertain. V lost 3 bases and J lost 3, with 9 bases in between. Germline CDR1 MDHEN, CDR2 SYDVKM. The CDR3 covers 14 residues. The CDR3 here is CASSFPSGKNIQYF. For the CDR3, the DNA is TGTGCCAGCAGTTTCCCTTCAGGCAAAAACATTCAGTACTTC.

This clone was seen a handful of times. The chain combines TRBV13 with TRBJ2-5; no clear D gene. This CDR3 is built from 12 residues. Germline V gene sequence: CDR1 PRHDT, CDR2 FYEKMQ (reference sequence). Deletions cut 9 bases from V and 5 bases from J, with 13 bases between. The CDR3 reads CASGMWAETQYF. DNA of the CDR3: TGTGCCAGTGGTATGTGGGCGGAGACCCAGTACTTC.

V and J are TRBV4-2 and TRBJ1-3; 8 bases align to TRBD1. CDR1 is LGHNA and CDR2 is YNFKEQ in the germline V gene. The CDR3 length is 15 residues. Trimming cost V 9 bases and J 2 bases; bases outside gene matches: 9. CDR3 protein: CASVGQGEPGNTIYF. The CDR3 DNA reads TGTGCCAGTGTCGGACAGGGAGAGCCTGGAAACACCATATATTTT.

The chain recombines TRBV7-2 with TRBJ2-3, with D uncertain. The CDR3 contains 12 residues. Looked up from germline, CDR1 is SGHTA and CDR2 is FQGNSA. The ends were cut back, 5 bases at V and 4 bases at J, with 7 bases in the middle. The CDR3 sequence is CASSPPADTQYF. In nucleotides, the CDR3 is TGTGCCAGCAGCCCTCCCGCAGATACGCAGTATTTT.

The chain is built from TRBV5-8 and TRBJ2-3, with a weak D call TRBD1 (5 bases). The germline V gene has CDR1 SGHTS and CDR2 YDEGEE. Between the trimmed V and J ends, which lost 3 bases and 1 base, there was a span of 9 bases. This CDR3 has 14 amino acids. The CDR3 is CASSWSRGTDTQYF. The CDR3 DNA reads as TGTGCCAGCAGCTGGAGCAGGGGCACAGATACGCAGTATTTT.

On this clone itself: The same CDR3 also results from other DNA sequences found in this sample. J is TRBJ1-2 and V is TRBV4-3, with D possibly being TRBD1 (5 bases). This CDR3 comprises 14 residues. CDR1 and CDR2 (germline): LGHNA, YSLEER. V gave up 1 base and J gave up 4 bases, with 10 bases separating them. In DNA form, the CDR3 reads TGCGCCAGCAGCCAAGGCGGGGGAAGCTATGGCTACACCTTC. Protein product: CASSQGGGSYGYTF.

Written as DNA, the CDR3 is TGTGCCAGCAGCTCAACAGGGGCTTCCTACAATGAGCAGTTCTTC. Its protein product is CASSSTGASYNEQFF. The chain is built from TRBV5-5 and TRBJ2-1; 7 positions agree with TRBD1. The V and J ends lost 3 bases and 1 base, in that order; junction bases with no gene match: 4. The CDR3 totals 15 residues. Germline lookup yields CDR1 SGHKS and CDR2 YYEKEE (reference sequence).

By sample share, this clone is medium-sized. V usage is TRBV4-3 and J usage is TRBJ2-2; TRBD2 matches 8 bases. CDR3 length: 18 residues. The V gene end was trimmed by 2 bases and the J gene end by 2 bases; junction bases not matched to a gene: 10. Germline CDR1 LGHNA, CDR2 YSLEER. The CDR3 DNA reads TGCGCCAGCAGCCAAATAGGGGAAGCGGGAGTTAACACCGGGGAGCTGTTTTTT. This encodes CASSQIGEAGVNTGELFF.

The chain joins TRBV27 to TRBJ2-2; the match to TRBD2 covers 8 bases. Per the germline V gene, CDR1 is MNHEY and CDR2 is SMNVEV (reference sequence). With 6 bases clipped from V and 4 bases from J, the junction kept 7 bases outside the gene matches. The CDR3 consists of 15 residues. CDR3 in DNA: TGTGCCAGCAGACCGGGACTAGAAACCACCGGGGAGCTGTTTTTT. It yields the protein CASRPGLETTGELFF.

The rearrangement links TRBV18 to TRBJ2-5, with D perhaps TRBD1 (6 bases). Trimming stripped 2 bases from V and 7 bases from J, with 14 bases between. The CDR3 covers 14 residues. Germline V gene data show CDR1 as KGHSH and CDR2 as LQKENI. The CDR3: CASSPRGDIATQYF. The CDR3 DNA reads TGTGCCAGCTCACCAAGAGGGGACATAGCGACCCAGTACTTC.

This clone appeared a single time. The CDR3 bases are TGTGCCAGCAGCTTGGCGACAGGAGCGAACACCGGGGAGCTGTTTTTT. Its translation is CASSLATGANTGELFF. This chain joins TRBV7-8 and TRBJ2-2; the D gene is possibly TRBD1 (6 bases). The germline V gene encodes CDR1 SGHVS and CDR2 FQNEAQ. CDR3 length equals 16 residues. V was shortened by 3 bases and J by 0 bases, with 11 bases between the two germline ends.

The rearrangement uses TRBV7-8 and TRBJ2-1; D unclear. The germline V gene has CDR1 SGHVS and CDR2 FQNEAQ. Trimming took off 5 bases at V and 4 bases at J, with 6 bases between the two ends. This CDR3 has 12 residues. The CDR3 region has the DNA TGTGCCAGCAGCACACAATACAATGAGCAGTTCTTC. Amino acids: CASSTQYNEQFF.

The chain links TRBV28 to TRBJ2-7; 8 positions match TRBD2. Germline trimming cut 4 bases from V and 4 bases from J; bases unmatched to any gene: 9. The CDR3 runs to 15 residues. Germline CDR1 and CDR2: MDHEN and SYDVKM. The CDR3 DNA is TGTGCCAGCAGTTCCGGGGGGGGCGCAGGTTACGAGCAGTACTTC. Amino acid sequence: CASSSGGGAGYEQYF. The full variable domain, its missing parts supplied by reference TRBV28 and TRBJ2-7, is DVKVTQSSRYLVKRTGEKVFLECVQDMDHENMFWYRQDPGLGLRLIYFSYDVKMKEKGDIPEGYSVSREKKERFSLILESASTNQTSMYLCASSSGGGAGYEQYFGPGTRLTVT.

The CDR3, as DNA: TGTGCCATACAGAGTGCTCCTTCGATGAACACTGAAGCTTTCTTT. Translation: CAIQSAPSMNTEAFF. The rearrangement links TRBV7-9 to TRBJ1-1; D ambiguous. This CDR3 comprises 15 residues. Trimming took 10 bases from V and 0 from J, leaving 18 bases between them. Germline V lookup: CDR1 SEHNR, CDR2 FQNEAQ (reference sequence). The full variable domain, with the rest looked up from reference TRBV7-9 and TRBJ1-1, is DTGVSQNPRHKITKRGQNVTFRCDPISEHNRLYWYRQTLGQGPEFLTYFQNEAQLEKSRLLSDRFSAERPKGSFSTLEIQRTEQGDSAMYLCAIQSAPSMNTEAFFGQGTRLTVV.

The chain uses TRBV28 and TRBJ1-5; D not resolved. The V end lost 1 base, the J end lost 7 bases, and 8 bases lay between the germline ends. CDR1 is MDHEN, CDR2 SYDVKM, per germline. The CDR3 spans 13 residues. This chain's CDR3 is CASSLSVWQPQHF. The CDR3 DNA reads as TGTGCCAGCAGTTTATCGGTGTGGCAGCCCCAGCATTTT.

The chain employs TRBV10-3 and TRBJ2-7; D perhaps matches TRBD2 (7 bases). The CDR3 has 15 residues. From germline, CDR1 is ENHRY and CDR2 SYGVKD. V was clipped by 4 bases and J by 5 bases, with 18 bases between them. The CDR3 reads CAISGGEGGKHEQYF. The CDR3 nucleotides read TGTGCCATCAGTGGAGGGGAGGGGGGGAAGCACGAGCAGTACTTC.

The V call is TRBV21-1, the J call TRBJ2-7; TRBD2, as called in the table, went unchecked against the DNA. TRBV21-1 is a known pseudogene. This CDR3 has 12 amino acids. The chain's CDR3 is CASSKPGCEQYF. CDR3 DNA: TGTGCCAGCAGCAAGCCCGGGTGCGAGCAGTACTTC.

The chain couples TRBV29-1 to TRBJ2-7, with TRBD1 as a possible D gene (5 bases). Trimming removed 7 bases from V and 5 bases from J, with 24 bases in between. The CDR3 is made up of 15 amino acids. CDR1 SQVTM and CDR2 ANQGSEA come from the germline V gene. The CDR3 loop reads CSARAQDVGRNEQYF. CDR3 DNA: TGCAGCGCCAGGGCCCAGGACGTCGGTCGGAACGAGCAGTACTTC.